The subject of this entry is one TCR beta chain. The data were obtained in a study of Ad26.COV2.S vaccination and SARS-CoV-2 variants. Treatment noted: roughly 18 received Ad26.COV2.S at low or high dose, single or two shots; about 5 received placebo; per-sample allocation not given. Sampling was performed 63 days after the first vaccine or placebo injection. Some clones are missing from TCRdb's copy, which holds only in-frame ones; the method was immunoSEQ multiplex PCR. This table has over 400,000 clones, roughly nine tenths appearing once. The receptor was derived from a person between 18 and 59 years old who received the Ad26.COV2.S COVID-19 vaccine or a placebo. The sample here was peripheral blood, taken in a trial of Ad26.COV2.S vaccine versus placebo.

Here the CDR3 DNA reads TGTGCCACCAGTCGTGGGACAGGGGGGATTTGGTGCAATCAGCCCCAGCATTTT. Translating it yields CATSRGTGGIWCNQPQHF. The rearrangement links TRBV24-1 to TRBJ1-5, with 11 positions matching TRBD1. The CDR3 extends over 18 amino acids. V was clipped by 6 bases and J by 2 bases; unmatched bases: 11. CDR1 KGHDR and CDR2 SFDVKD come from the germline V gene.